One sample yielded the 29 T cell receptor beta chains listed below, sequenced in a study of blood T cells in healthy people across ages. It was with a sample-barcoded 5' primer and a J-beta primer mix that a second PCR of about 6 to 11 cycles was run. TCRdb re-derived calls from the 5' RACE reads in MiXCR, one entry per CDR3 protein. The repertoire holds about 970,000 distinct CDR3 sequences, with 51% as singletons. Input material: blood. The receptors here all came from an older woman in good health.

This clonotype was seen once. The chain links TRBV19 to TRBJ1-5; 7 nucleotides agree with TRBD1. The V segment lost 9 bases and the J segment 6 bases; nucleotides outside the gene matches: 14. The CDR3 sequence is 15 residues long. Germline V gene data show CDR1 as LNHDA and CDR2 as SQIVND (reference sequence). CDR3: CASKRSGTDSQPQHF. The CDR3 nucleotides are TGTGCCAGCAAACGGAGCGGGACAGACTCTCAGCCCCAGCATTTT.

The J gene is TRBJ2-2, the V gene TRBV27; 7 bases line up with TRBD2. CDR3 length: 16 amino acids. V was pared by 3 bases and J by 5 bases, with 9 bases of the junction left unmatched. Germline loops: CDR1 MNHEY, CDR2 SMNVEV (reference sequence). Here the CDR3 reads CASSFSAGEETGELFF. The CDR3 DNA sequence: TGTGCCAGCAGTTTCTCGGCGGGAGAAGAGACCGGGGAGCTGTTTTTT.

The gene calls are TRBV7-2 and TRBJ1-5; D is uncertain. V gave up 5 bases and J gave up 1 base, with 12 bases separating them. The CDR3 has 15 residues. Germline V lookup: CDR1 SGHTA, CDR2 FQGNSA. CDR3 nucleotides: TGTGCCAGCAGCGTGGACGGAAAGAGCAATCAGCCCCAGCATTTT. It encodes CASSVDGKSNQPQHF.

This clonotype was seen once. The genes are TRBV6-1 and TRBJ2-5, with D tentatively TRBD1 or TRBD2 (5 bases each). V was trimmed by 7 bases and J by 11 bases, leaving 23 bases between them. Germline CDR1 is MNHNS and CDR2 is SASEGT. The length of the CDR3 is 14 residues. In DNA, the CDR3 is TGTGCCAGCATGACCCTCCGTGGGGGTGATGAGCAGTACTTC. Protein: CASMTLRGGDEQYF.

The chain has TRBV11-2 and TRBJ2-3; the match to TRBD2 covers 7 bases. Germline CDR1 SGHAT, CDR2 FQNNGV. V shed 8 bases and J 5 bases; nucleotides not matched to a gene: 10. The CDR3 length is 14 residues. The CDR3 here is CASGSSSGKDTQYF. DNA of the CDR3: TGTGCCAGCGGGTCTTCCAGCGGGAAAGATACGCAGTATTTT.

The gene calls are TRBV27 and TRBJ1-4; D is unclear. V gave up 7 bases and J gave up 0 bases, with 6 bases separating them. The length of the CDR3 is 13 residues. Germline loops: CDR1 MNHEY, CDR2 SMNVEV (reference sequence). The CDR3 nucleotides are TGTGCCAGCAAGCCGGCAACTAATGAAAAACTGTTTTTT. This codes for CASKPATNEKLFF.

This chain links TRBV4-3 with TRBJ2-3; D could derive from TRBD1 or TRBD2 (5 bases each). The germline CDR1 and CDR2 sequences are LGHNA and YSLEER. The CDR3 is 13 residues long. Trimming took 0 bases from V and 6 from J, leaving 7 bases between them. CDR3 nucleotides: TGCGCCAGCAGCCAAGAAGAGGGGGATACGCAGTATTTT. It codes for CASSQEEGDTQYF.

This sequence joins TRBV3-1 and TRBJ2-7, with 8 bases lining up with TRBD1. The germline gives CDR1 LGHDT, CDR2 YNNKEL (reference sequence). After removal of 3 bases from V and 5 bases from J, the junction contained 6 bases not matched to a gene. There are 14 residues in the CDR3. CDR3 DNA: TGTGCCAGCAGCCATATGGACAGGGTTGACGAGCAGTACTTC. It specifies CASSHMDRVDEQYF.

The V call is TRBV10-3, the J call TRBJ2-4; TRBD2 aligns across 9 bases. The J call may be in error: the DNA end matches TRBJ2-7 better. There are 15 residues in the CDR3. CDR1 is ENHRY and CDR2 is SYGVKD in the germline V gene. CDR3 residues: CAISEKVAGVAEQYF. The CDR3 DNA follows: TGTGCCATCAGTGAGAAAGTAGCGGGAGTGGCCGAGCAGTACTTC.

As concerns this clonotype: Compared with germline, one end of the junction differs, possibly owing to a read error. CDR3 in amino acids: CASSSPRGITDAQYF. The CDR3 nucleotides are TGTGCCAGCAGTTCTCCCAGGGGGATCACAGATGCGCAGTATTTT. The rearrangement joins TRBV12-3 or TRBV12-4 to TRBJ2-3; 7 nucleotides match TRBD1. CDR3 size: 15 residues.

This clonotype was recorded a few times. V and J are TRBV6-2 or TRBV6-3 and TRBJ2-1; D might be TRBD2 (6 bases). Looked up from germline, CDR1 is MNHEY and CDR2 is SVGEGT. The CDR3 spans 16 residues. V was pared by 5 bases and J by 2 bases, with 16 bases between. This chain's CDR3 is CASSHLGSSAYNEQFF. For the CDR3, the DNA is TGTGCCAGCAGTCATCTAGGTTCTAGCGCCTACAATGAGCAGTTCTTC.

This clonotype was observed at least ten times. The CDR3 coding sequence is TGTGCCAGCGGTGGGGATCCCAGCTCCTACGAGCAGTACTTC. It translates to CASGGDPSSYEQYF. The chain uses TRBV7-2 and TRBJ2-7; D gene uncertain. This CDR3 is built from 14 residues. CDR1 is SGHTA and CDR2 is FQGNSA in the germline V gene. Trimming removed 8 bases from V and 0 bases from J, with 14 bases in between.

In its sample, this clonotype was seen many times. The V and J genes are TRBV7-6 and TRBJ2-5; 8 nucleotides match TRBD2. The CDR3 is 15 amino acids. The J segment lost 5 bases and the V segment lost 5 bases, leaving 10 bases of the junction unmatched. CDR1 and CDR2 from the germline V gene are SGHVS and FNYEAQ. CDR3 coding DNA: TGTGCCAGCAGCCCCCACTGGCGGGAGGTCGAGACCCAGTACTTC. Translating gives CASSPHWREVETQYF.

The chain recombines TRBV27 with TRBJ2-1; D might be TRBD1 (5 bases). Germline values: CDR1 MNHEY, CDR2 SMNVEV (reference sequence). The CDR3 is made up of 15 amino acids. Trimming removed 3 bases from V and 2 bases from J, with 11 bases in between. The DNA for the CDR3 is TGTGCCAGCAGTTTCCAGGGTTTCCCCTACAATGAGCAGTTCTTC. It encodes CASSFQGFPYNEQFF.

The chain is built from TRBV6-1 and TRBJ2-1, with D possibly being TRBD2 (6 bases). Germline lookup yields CDR1 MNHNS and CDR2 SASEGT. V was cut by 0 bases and J by 5 bases, with 14 bases left in between. This CDR3 spans 16 amino acids. CDR3 sequence (DNA): TGTGCCAGCAGTGAAGCTGAGGGCCGGGGGAACAATGAGCAGTTCTTC. Translating gives CASSEAEGRGNNEQFF.

The chain is built from TRBV28 and TRBJ2-1, with 10 bases that match TRBD2. CDR1 is MDHEN, CDR2 SYDVKM, per germline. After removal of 2 bases from V and 0 bases from J, the junction contained 7 bases not matched to a gene. The length of the CDR3 is 18 residues. The CDR3 region has the DNA TGTGCCAGCAGTTTAGACCTAGCGGGGGCCCGCTCCTACAATGAGCAGTTCTTC. Protein product: CASSLDLAGARSYNEQFF.

This sequence joins TRBV18 and TRBJ2-4; D might be TRBD1 or TRBD2, each matching 5 bases. From germline, CDR1 is KGHSH and CDR2 LQKENI. CDR3 size: 11 residues. V was pared by 5 bases and J by 15 bases, with 14 bases between. CDR3 residues: CASSTHERGYF. The CDR3 bases are TGTGCCAGCTCAACTCATGAGAGGGGGTACTTC.

There are a few counts of this clonotype. The V gene is TRBV20-1, the J gene TRBJ2-5, with 8 bases aligning to TRBD1. The DNA end favors TRBJ2-7, so the J call may be wrong. CDR3 length: 13 residues. From germline, CDR1 is DFQATT and CDR2 SNEGSKA (reference sequence). The CDR3 DNA reads as TGCAGTGCAACACTGACAGGGGTTGGCGAGCAGTACTTC. It specifies CSATLTGVGEQYF.

The V gene is TRBV24-1, the J gene TRBJ2-2, with no clear D. From germline, CDR1 is KGHDR and CDR2 SFDVKD. The CDR3 sequence is 13 residues long. V was cut by 7 bases and J by 3 bases, with 8 bases left in between. The CDR3 coding sequence is TGTGCCACCAGGGATAGATACACCGGGGAGCTGTTTTTT. Protein: CATRDRYTGELFF.

The rearrangement links TRBV20-1 to TRBJ2-3; D is unclear. There are 13 residues in the CDR3. CDR1 DFQATT and CDR2 SNEGSKA come from the germline V gene (reference sequence). V was shortened by 5 bases and J by 2 bases, with 11 bases between the two germline ends. CDR3 nucleotide sequence: TGCAGTGCTTGGAAGGGCTCCACAGATACGCAGTATTTT. Translated: CSAWKGSTDTQYF.

The chain uses TRBV5-1 and TRBJ1-2; the match to TRBD1 covers 8 bases. V lost 1 base to trimming and J lost 4 bases; unmatched junction nucleotides: 9. The length of the CDR3 is 16 residues. Germline values: CDR1 SGHRS, CDR2 YFSETQ. CDR3 DNA: TGCGCCAGCAGCTTGATGCCGGGACAGGCAAGCTATGGCTACACCTTC. This sequence encodes CASSLMPGQASYGYTF.

The rearrangement links TRBV29-1 to TRBJ1-5; TRBD1 aligns across 7 bases. Germline V CDR1 and CDR2: SQVTM, ANQGSEA. The V segment lost 5 bases and the J segment 4 bases; nucleotides outside the gene matches: 5. This CDR3 has 13 amino acids. CDR3 DNA: TGCAGCGTTCAGAGGGACAGTAATCAGCCCCAGCATTTT. It yields the protein CSVQRDSNQPQHF.

This clonotype has a handful of counts. The chain links TRBV4-1 to TRBJ2-4; D is undetermined. Trimming shortened V by 5 bases and J by 0 bases, and 14 bases separated the two germline ends. The CDR3 contains 16 residues. Germline values: CDR1 MGHRA, CDR2 YSYEKL. The CDR3: CASSYIGRGAKNIQYF. The CDR3 DNA follows: TGCGCCAGCAGCTATATAGGGCGTGGAGCCAAAAACATTCAGTACTTC.

The J gene is TRBJ2-3, the V gene TRBV20-1; 7 bases agree with TRBD2. V dropped 2 bases and J dropped 3; count of bases not matched to a gene: 11. Germline CDR1 is DFQATT and CDR2 is SNEGSKA (reference sequence). The CDR3 has 16 amino acids. CDR3 sequence: CSARITGEGGTDTQYF. The CDR3 nucleotides read TGCAGTGCTAGAATTACGGGGGAGGGAGGGACAGATACGCAGTATTTT.

This clonotype was recorded a few times. This chain links TRBV2 with TRBJ2-5; 9 bases map to TRBD1. Germline CDR1 reads SNHLY; CDR2 reads FYNNEI. V gave up 7 bases and J gave up 5 bases; unmatched junction bases: 14. The CDR3 is 16 amino acids. The CDR3: CASKHMTGQGRETQYF. CDR3 DNA sequence: TGTGCCAGCAAGCACATGACGGGACAGGGAAGGGAGACCCAGTACTTC.

The table lists this clonotype with a few counts. This sequence joins TRBV27 and TRBJ2-5; tentative D call: TRBD1 (6 bases). CDR3 size: 15 residues. The V and J ends lost 2 bases and 5 bases respectively, with 15 bases between them. Germline lookup yields CDR1 MNHEY and CDR2 SMNVEV (reference sequence). Here the CDR3 reads CASSLEGRGSETQYF. The DNA of the CDR3 is TGTGCCAGCAGTTTAGAGGGCAGGGGTAGTGAGACCCAGTACTTC.

This clonotype was seen just once. This may come from a read error, since a much larger clone is one base off. The chain joins TRBV7-9 to TRBJ2-1, with 10 bases matching TRBD2. This CDR3 is 14 amino acids long. Trimming cost V 5 bases and J 6 bases; bases outside gene matches: 4. In germline, CDR1 is SEHNR, CDR2 FQNEAQ (reference sequence). CDR3 in amino acids: CASSRTSGPNEQFF. CDR3 nucleotide sequence: TGTGCCAGCAGCCGGACTAGCGGACCCAATGAGCAGTTCTTC.

The rearrangement links TRBV7-2 to TRBJ2-7; possibly TRBD1 or TRBD2 for D (6 bases each). The J call may be mistaken, given a closer DNA end match to TRBJ2-4. In germline, CDR1 is SGHTA, CDR2 FQGNSA. CDR3 length: 16 amino acids. The DNA for the CDR3 is TGTGCCAGCAGCTTAAGGGCCGGAGGGGGGTGGAACATTCAGTACTTC. Amino acids: CASSLRAGGGWNIQYF.

In this sample, this clonotype turned up a few times. This chain joins TRBV7-9 and TRBJ1-2; D unresolved. In germline, CDR1 is SEHNR, CDR2 FQNEAQ (reference sequence). V lost 2 bases and J lost 5, with 12 bases in between. The CDR3 runs to 14 residues. Written as DNA, the CDR3 is TGTGCCAGCAGCTTACAGGATGATAATTATGGCTACACCTTC. This sequence encodes CASSLQDDNYGYTF.